The 5 T cell receptor beta chains reported below all come from one sample, sequenced in a study of identical twins. TCRdb redid the calling of the 5' RACE reads with MiXCR, one entry per CDR3 protein. The table records about 240,000 distinct CDR3 sequences, 6% to 8.5% of them present only once. These data also formed part of another study, on yellow fever vaccine responses in identical twins.

Material for sequencing was CD8+ T cells sorted from blood. Receptor source: a woman under 30 in good health.

This clonotype was seen a handful of times. The V gene is TRBV5-5, the J gene TRBJ2-7, with a tentative D call TRBD1 (5 bases). The CDR3 is 14 amino acids. With 0 bases removed from V and 5 bases from J, the gap between germline ends came to 12 bases. Germline values: CDR1 SGHKS, CDR2 YYEKEE (reference sequence). The CDR3 region has the DNA TGTGCCAGCAGCTTGGATGCAGGGTCGGACGAGCAGTACGTC. The encoded protein is CASSLDAGSDEQYV.

This clonotype has only a few counts. The chain links TRBV27 to TRBJ1-1; possibly TRBD1 for D (5 bases). Trimming took off 0 bases at V and 1 base at J, with 15 bases between the two ends. CDR1 and CDR2 from the germline V gene are MNHEY and SMNVEV (reference sequence). CDR3 size: 17 residues. The CDR3, as DNA: TGTGCCAGCAGTTTATCTGGGACCCCCACTACGAACACTGAAGCTTTCTTT. Encoded protein: CASSLSGTPTTNTEAFF.

This clonotype has ten or more counts. V and J are TRBV5-1 and TRBJ2-1; no clear D gene. Germline values: CDR1 SGHRS, CDR2 YFSETQ. V dropped 4 bases and J dropped 4 bases, with 15 bases sitting between them. This CDR3 has 15 amino acids. The CDR3 reads CASSVIGGFYNEQFF. The CDR3 region has the DNA TGCGCCAGCAGCGTCATCGGTGGGTTTTACAATGAGCAGTTCTTC.

This clonotype was counted ten times or more. The chain combines TRBV10-3 with TRBJ2-3; 8 bases map to TRBD2. The CDR3 extends over 13 amino acids. Germline trimming cut 8 bases from V and 6 bases from J; bases unmatched to any gene: 7. Germline lookup yields CDR1 ENHRY and CDR2 SYGVKD. CDR3 amino acids: CAIGAGDSDTQYF. The CDR3 nucleotides read TGTGCCATCGGAGCGGGAGACAGTGATACGCAGTATTTT.

The chain combines TRBV24-1 with TRBJ2-1; D gene uncertain. The V end lost 3 bases, the J end lost 7 bases, and 15 bases lay between the germline ends. The CDR3 is made up of 15 amino acids. Germline V gene lookup returns CDR1 KGHDR and CDR2 SFDVKD. The CDR3 sequence is CATSDPTAGRNEQFF. The CDR3 DNA is TGTGCCACCAGTGATCCTACTGCCGGGCGGAATGAGCAGTTCTTC.